The 8 T cell receptor beta chains below come from one sample, sequenced in a study of T cell responses to AZD1222 COVID-19 vaccine. Clones were sequenced by immunoSEQ multiplex PCR, and TCRdb holds only the in-frame ones, with some missing. The table lists about 85,000 clones, roughly nine tenths of them singletons. The sequences come from peripheral blood, collected on day 0 of AZD1222 vaccination. These receptors came from an adult in good health.

This clone has a single count. This sequence joins TRBV3-1 (or the pseudogene TRBV3-2) and TRBJ2-5; 12 nucleotides align to TRBD2. With V trimmed by 4 bases and J by 5 bases, 8 bases remained unmatched. Germline CDR1 and CDR2: LGHDT and YNNKEL (reference sequence). The CDR3 spans 16 residues. CDR3 sequence reads: CASSLQLAGGGETQYF. In DNA form, the CDR3 reads TGTGCCAGCAGCCTGCAACTAGCGGGAGGAGGGGAGACCCAGTACTTC.

This chain uses TRBV5-4 with TRBJ1-3; D is unresolved. Between the trimmed V and J ends, which lost 2 bases and 9 bases, there was a span of 9 bases. The CDR3 loop spans 12 amino acids. CDR1 SGHNT and CDR2 YYREEE come from the germline V gene (reference sequence). CDR3 loop: CASSFPLGTIYF. In DNA form, the CDR3 reads TGTGCCAGCAGCTTCCCCTTGGGCACCATATATTTT. Supplemented by reference TRBV5-4 and TRBJ1-3, the full variable domain reads ETGVTQSPTHLIKTRGQQVTLRCSSQSGHNTVSWYQQALGQGPQFIFQYYREEENGRGNFPPRFSGLQFPNYSSELNVNALELDDSALYLCASSFPLGTIYFGEGSWLTVV.

This clone was recorded a few times. The chain uses TRBV4-1 and TRBJ1-3, with D perhaps TRBD1 (6 bases). CDR1 and CDR2 (germline): MGHRA, YSYEKL. Trimming pared 8 bases from V and 0 bases from J, leaving 14 bases between. This CDR3 has 15 amino acids. The CDR3 DNA follows: TGCGCCAGCCGCAAGGGGGACTTCTCTGGAAACACCATATATTTT. Amino acid sequence: CASRKGDFSGNTIYF.

The chain combines TRBV27 with TRBJ1-5, with no clear D. This CDR3 is 14 amino acids long. Germline V gene data show CDR1 as MNHEY and CDR2 as SMNVEV (reference sequence). V lost 5 bases, J lost 4 bases, and 12 bases lay in between. CDR3 sequence reads: CASSPGRGNQPQHF. CDR3 in DNA: TGTGCCAGCAGTCCCGGTCGGGGAAATCAGCCCCAGCATTTT.

The gene calls are TRBV3-1 (or the pseudogene TRBV3-2) and TRBJ1-2; D remains ambiguous. Per the germline V gene, CDR1 is LGHDT and CDR2 is YNNKEL (reference sequence). The germline V and J ends were trimmed by 1 base and 8 bases, with 14 bases remaining between them. This CDR3 has 14 residues. CDR3 sequence: CASSQVPGSQGYTF. The CDR3 coding sequence is TGTGCCAGCAGCCAAGTGCCCGGGTCTCAGGGCTACACCTTC.

This chain uses TRBV9 with TRBJ2-5; 10 positions match TRBD2. With 1 base clipped from V and 2 bases from J, the junction kept 11 bases outside the gene matches. This CDR3 is built from 18 residues. Germline CDR1 and CDR2: SGDLS and YYNGEE. CDR3 bases: TGTGCCAGCAGCGTATCCAGCGGGGGGGCCAGTAGGCAAGAGACCCAGTACTTC. Its translation: CASSVSSGGASRQETQYF. The variable domain in full, with the rest retrieved from reference TRBV9 and TRBJ2-5, is DSGVTQTPKHLITATGQRVTLRCSPRSGDLSVYWYQQSLDQGLQFLIQYYNGEERAKGNILERFSAQQFPDLHSELNLSSLELGDSALYFCASSVSSGGASRQETQYFGPGTRLLVL.

The rearrangement joins TRBV9 to TRBJ2-7; TRBD1 aligns across 7 bases. The V and J ends lost 3 bases and 2 bases, in that order; junction bases with no gene match: 8. The CDR3 runs to 15 residues. The germline V gene has CDR1 SGDLS and CDR2 YYNGEE. The CDR3 DNA reads TGTGCCAGCAGCGGTTCGACAGGGTTGACCTACGAGCAGTACTTC. As protein: CASSGSTGLTYEQYF.

This chain uses TRBV7-2 with TRBJ1-5; TRBD1 aligns across 7 bases. The germline V gene has CDR1 SGHTA and CDR2 FQGNSA. The CDR3 totals 13 residues. V was clipped by 4 bases and J by 5 bases; unmatched bases: 2. The CDR3 DNA is TGTGCCAGCAGCTCGACAGGGCATCAGCCCCAGCATTTT. It translates to CASSSTGHQPQHF.